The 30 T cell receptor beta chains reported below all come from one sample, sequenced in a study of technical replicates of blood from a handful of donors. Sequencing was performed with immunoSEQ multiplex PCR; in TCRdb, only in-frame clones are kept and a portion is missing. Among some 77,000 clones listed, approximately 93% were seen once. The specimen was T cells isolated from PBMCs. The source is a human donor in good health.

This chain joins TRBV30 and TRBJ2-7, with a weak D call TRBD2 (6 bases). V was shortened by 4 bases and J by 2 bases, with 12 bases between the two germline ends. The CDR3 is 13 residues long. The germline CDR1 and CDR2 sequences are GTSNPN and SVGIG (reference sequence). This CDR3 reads CAWNSGVPYEQYF. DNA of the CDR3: TGTGCCTGGAATTCGGGGGTCCCCTACGAGCAGTACTTC.

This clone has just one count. The CDR3: CASSLEAWRKNTGELFF. The CDR3 DNA follows: TGTGCCAGCAGCTTAGAGGCGTGGCGGAAGAACACCGGGGAGCTGTTTTTT. The V call is TRBV13, the J call TRBJ2-2; unclear D gene. The length of the CDR3 is 17 residues. Germline lookup yields CDR1 PRHDT and CDR2 FYEKMQ (reference sequence). The V end was cut by 1 base, the J end by 1 base, with 13 bases between.

CDR3 sequence (DNA): TGTGCCAGCAGCGTAGCGAGGGGGCGAGGAGAGACCCAGTACTTC. Residues: CASSVARGRGETQYF. The chain is built from TRBV9 and TRBJ2-5; 7 bases line up with TRBD1. This CDR3 contains 15 residues. J lost 4 bases, V lost 0 bases, and 6 bases had no gene match. The germline CDR1 and CDR2 sequences are SGDLS and YYNGEE.

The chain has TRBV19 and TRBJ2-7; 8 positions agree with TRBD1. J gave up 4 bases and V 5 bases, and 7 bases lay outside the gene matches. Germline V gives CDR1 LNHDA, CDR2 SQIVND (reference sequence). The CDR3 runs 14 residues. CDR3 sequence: CASSPRDRLYEQYF. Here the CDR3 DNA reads TGTGCCAGTAGTCCCCGGGACAGGTTGTACGAGCAGTACTTC.

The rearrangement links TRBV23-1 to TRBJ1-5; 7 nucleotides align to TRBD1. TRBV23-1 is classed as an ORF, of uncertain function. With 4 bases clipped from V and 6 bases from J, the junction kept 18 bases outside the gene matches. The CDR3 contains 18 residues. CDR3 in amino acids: CASSLTGTEEHLGQPQHF. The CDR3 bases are TGCGCCAGCAGTCTAACCGGGACAGAGGAACACTTAGGTCAGCCCCAGCATTTT.

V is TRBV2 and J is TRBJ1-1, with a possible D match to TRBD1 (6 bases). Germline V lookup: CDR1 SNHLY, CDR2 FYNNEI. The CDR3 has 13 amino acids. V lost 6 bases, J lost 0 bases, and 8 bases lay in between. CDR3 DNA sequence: TGTGCCAGCAGCCAGGGGCTGAACACTGAAGCTTTCTTT. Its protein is CASSQGLNTEAFF.

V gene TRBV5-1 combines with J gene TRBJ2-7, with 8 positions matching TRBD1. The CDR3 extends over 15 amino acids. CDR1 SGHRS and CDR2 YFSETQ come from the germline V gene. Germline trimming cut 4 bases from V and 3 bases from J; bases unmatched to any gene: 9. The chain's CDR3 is CASSPAGTGIYEQYF. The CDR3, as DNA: TGCGCCAGCAGCCCGGCCGGGACAGGCATCTACGAGCAGTACTTC.

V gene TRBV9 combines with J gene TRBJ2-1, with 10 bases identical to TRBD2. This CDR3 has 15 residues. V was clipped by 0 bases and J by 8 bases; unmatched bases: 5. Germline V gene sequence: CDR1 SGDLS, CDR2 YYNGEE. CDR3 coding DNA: TGTGCCAGCAGCGTAGGCGGACTAGCGGTTGATGAGCAGTTCTTC. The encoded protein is CASSVGGLAVDEQFF.

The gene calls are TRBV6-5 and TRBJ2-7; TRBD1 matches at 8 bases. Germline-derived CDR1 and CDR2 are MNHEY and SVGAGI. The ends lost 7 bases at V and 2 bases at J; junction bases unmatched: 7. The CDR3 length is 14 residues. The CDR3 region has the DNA TGTGCCAGCAAAGCCGGGACAGGTCCCTACGAGCAGTACTTC. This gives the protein CASKAGTGPYEQYF.

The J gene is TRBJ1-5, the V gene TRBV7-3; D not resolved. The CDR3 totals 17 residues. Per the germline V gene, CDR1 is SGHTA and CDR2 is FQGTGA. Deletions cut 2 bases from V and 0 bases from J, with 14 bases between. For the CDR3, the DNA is TGTGCCAGCAGCTTACATGGCAGTGACTATAGCAATCAGCCCCAGCATTTT. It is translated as CASSLHGSDYSNQPQHF.

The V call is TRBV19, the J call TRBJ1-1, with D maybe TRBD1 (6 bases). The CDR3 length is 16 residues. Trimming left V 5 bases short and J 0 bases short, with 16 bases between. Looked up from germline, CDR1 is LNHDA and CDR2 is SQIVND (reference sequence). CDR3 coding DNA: TGTGCCAGTAGTCCCAGGGGTCCGTATTTGAACACTGAAGCTTTCTTT. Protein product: CASSPRGPYLNTEAFF.

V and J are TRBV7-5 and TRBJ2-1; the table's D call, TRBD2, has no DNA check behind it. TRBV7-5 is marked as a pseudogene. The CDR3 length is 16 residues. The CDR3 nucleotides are TGTGCCAGAAGCATCGCTCCGGGACTATTCTCGAATGAGCAGTTCTTC. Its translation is CARSIAPGLFSNEQFF.

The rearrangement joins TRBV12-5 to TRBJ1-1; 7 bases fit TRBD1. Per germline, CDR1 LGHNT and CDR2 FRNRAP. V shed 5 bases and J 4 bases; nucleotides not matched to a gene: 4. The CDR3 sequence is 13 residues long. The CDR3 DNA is TGTGCTAGTGGTGTCAGGGGGACCACTGAAGCTTTCTTT. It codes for CASGVRGTTEAFF. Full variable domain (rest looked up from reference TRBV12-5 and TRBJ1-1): DARVTQTPRHKVTEMGQEVTMRCQPILGHNTVFWYRQTMMQGLELLAYFRNRAPLDDSGMPKDRFSAEMPDATLATLKIQPSEPRDSAVYFCASGVRGTTEAFFGQGTRLTVV.

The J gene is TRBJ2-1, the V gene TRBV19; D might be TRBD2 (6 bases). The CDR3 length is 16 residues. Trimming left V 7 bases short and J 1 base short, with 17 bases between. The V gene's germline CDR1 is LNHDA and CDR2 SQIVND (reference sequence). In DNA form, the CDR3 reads TGTGCCAGTACTATTAGCGGCAAGTGGTCCTACAATGAGCAGTTCTTC. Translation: CASTISGKWSYNEQFF.

In nucleotides, the CDR3 is TGTGCCAGCAGTTGGCGGGACGACACCGGGGAGCTGTTTTTT. Protein sequence: CASSWRDDTGELFF. The rearrangement uses TRBV6-5 and TRBJ2-2, with D possibly matching TRBD2 (6 bases). This CDR3 is built from 14 residues. The germline CDR1 and CDR2 sequences are MNHEY and SVGAGI. V was clipped by 4 bases and J by 3 bases, with 9 bases between them.

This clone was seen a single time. DNA for the CDR3: TGTGCCAGCAGCGATCAGGGCCTAATGAACACTGAAGCTTTCTTT. Residues: CASSDQGLMNTEAFF. The chain combines TRBV9 with TRBJ1-1; D possibly corresponds to TRBD1 (5 bases). CDR3 length: 15 residues. Trimming took 3 bases from V and 0 from J, leaving 12 bases between them. Germline V CDR1 and CDR2: SGDLS, YYNGEE.

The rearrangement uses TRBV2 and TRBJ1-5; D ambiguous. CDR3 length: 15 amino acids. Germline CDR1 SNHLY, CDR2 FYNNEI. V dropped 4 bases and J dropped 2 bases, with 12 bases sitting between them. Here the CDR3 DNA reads TGTGCCAGCAGTGGGCGCACCGGGGGCAATCAGCCCCAGCATTTT. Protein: CASSGRTGGNQPQHF.

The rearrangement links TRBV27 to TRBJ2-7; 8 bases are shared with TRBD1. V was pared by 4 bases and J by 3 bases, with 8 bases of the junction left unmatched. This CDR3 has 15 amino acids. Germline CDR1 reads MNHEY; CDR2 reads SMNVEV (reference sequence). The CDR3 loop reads CASSSRTGIDYEQYF. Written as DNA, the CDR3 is TGTGCCAGCAGTTCCCGGACAGGGATTGACTACGAGCAGTACTTC.

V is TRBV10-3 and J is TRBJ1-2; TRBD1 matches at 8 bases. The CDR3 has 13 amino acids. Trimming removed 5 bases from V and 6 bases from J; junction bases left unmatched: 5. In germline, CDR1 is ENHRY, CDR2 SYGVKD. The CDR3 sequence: CAISRDRKDGYTF. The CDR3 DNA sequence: TGTGCCATCAGTAGGGACAGGAAAGATGGCTACACCTTC.

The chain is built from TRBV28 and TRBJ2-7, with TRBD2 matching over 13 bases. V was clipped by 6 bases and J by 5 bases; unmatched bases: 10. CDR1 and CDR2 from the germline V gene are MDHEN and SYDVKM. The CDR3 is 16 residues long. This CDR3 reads CASSSLRTSGRHEQYF. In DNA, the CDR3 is TGTGCCAGCAGCTCCCTTAGGACTAGCGGGAGACACGAGCAGTACTTC.

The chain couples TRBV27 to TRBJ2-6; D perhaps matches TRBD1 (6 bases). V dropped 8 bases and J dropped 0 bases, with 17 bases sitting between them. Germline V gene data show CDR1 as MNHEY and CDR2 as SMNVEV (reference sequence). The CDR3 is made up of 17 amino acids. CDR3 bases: TGTGCCAGCTTTAACTCAGGGGTCCCCTCTGGGGCCAACGTCCTGACTTTC. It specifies CASFNSGVPSGANVLTF.

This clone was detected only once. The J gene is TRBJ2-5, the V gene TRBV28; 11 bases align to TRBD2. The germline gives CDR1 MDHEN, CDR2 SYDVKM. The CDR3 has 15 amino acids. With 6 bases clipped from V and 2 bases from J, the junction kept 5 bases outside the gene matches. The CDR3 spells CASSPASGRQETQYF. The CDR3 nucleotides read TGTGCCAGCAGCCCCGCTAGCGGGAGGCAAGAGACCCAGTACTTC. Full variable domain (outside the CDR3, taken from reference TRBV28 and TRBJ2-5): DVKVTQSSRYLVKRTGEKVFLECVQDMDHENMFWYRQDPGLGLRLIYFSYDVKMKEKGDIPEGYSVSREKKERFSLILESASTNQTSMYLCASSPASGRQETQYFGPGTRLLVL.

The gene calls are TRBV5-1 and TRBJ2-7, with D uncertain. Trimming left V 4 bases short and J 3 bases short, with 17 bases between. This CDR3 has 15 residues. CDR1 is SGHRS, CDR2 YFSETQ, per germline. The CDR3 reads CASSPLASPNYEQYF. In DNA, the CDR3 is TGCGCCAGCAGCCCGCTTGCTAGTCCAAACTACGAGCAGTACTTC.

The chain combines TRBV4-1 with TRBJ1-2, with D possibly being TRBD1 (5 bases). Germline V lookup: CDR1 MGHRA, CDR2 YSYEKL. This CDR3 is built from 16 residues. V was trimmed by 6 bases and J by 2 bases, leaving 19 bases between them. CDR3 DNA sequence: TGCGCCAGCAGATACTTGGAGGGATACAGGAACTATGGCTACACCTTC. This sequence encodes CASRYLEGYRNYGYTF.

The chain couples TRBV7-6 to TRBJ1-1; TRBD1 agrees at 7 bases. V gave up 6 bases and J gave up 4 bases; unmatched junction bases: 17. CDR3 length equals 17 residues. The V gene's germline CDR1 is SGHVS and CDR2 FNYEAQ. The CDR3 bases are TGTGCCAGCAGTCCCAGGACAGGTCCTGATTTGGGCACTGAAGCTTTCTTT. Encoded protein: CASSPRTGPDLGTEAFF. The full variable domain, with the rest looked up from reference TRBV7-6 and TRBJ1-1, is GAGVSQSPRYKVTKRGQDVALRCDPISGHVSLYWYRQALGQGPEFLTYFNYEAQQDKSGLPNDRFSAERPEGSISTLTIQRTEQRDSAMYRCASSPRTGPDLGTEAFFGQGTRLTVV.

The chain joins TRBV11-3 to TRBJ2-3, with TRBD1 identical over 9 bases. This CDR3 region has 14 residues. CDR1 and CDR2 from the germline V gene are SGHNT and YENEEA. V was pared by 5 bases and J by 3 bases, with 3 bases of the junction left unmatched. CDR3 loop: CASSPGQGTDTQYF. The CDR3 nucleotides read TGTGCCAGCAGCCCCGGACAGGGGACAGATACGCAGTATTTT.

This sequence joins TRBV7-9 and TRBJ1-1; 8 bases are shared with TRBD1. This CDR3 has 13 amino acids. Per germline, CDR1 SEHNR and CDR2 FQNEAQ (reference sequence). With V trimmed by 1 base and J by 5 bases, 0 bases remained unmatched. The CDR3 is CASSLDRGTEAFF. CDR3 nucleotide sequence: TGTGCCAGCAGCTTAGACAGGGGGACTGAAGCTTTCTTT.

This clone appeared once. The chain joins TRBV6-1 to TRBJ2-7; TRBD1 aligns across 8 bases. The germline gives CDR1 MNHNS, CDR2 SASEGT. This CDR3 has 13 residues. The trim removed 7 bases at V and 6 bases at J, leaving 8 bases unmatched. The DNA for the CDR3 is TGTGCCAGCATTTTCTTCGGGACAGGCGAGCAGTACTTC. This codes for CASIFFGTGEQYF.

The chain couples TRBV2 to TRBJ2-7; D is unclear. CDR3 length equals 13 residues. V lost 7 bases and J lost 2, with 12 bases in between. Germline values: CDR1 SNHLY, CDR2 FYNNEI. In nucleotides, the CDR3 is TGTGCCAGCACCTCAGAGGATGCCTACGAGCAGTACTTC. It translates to CASTSEDAYEQYF.

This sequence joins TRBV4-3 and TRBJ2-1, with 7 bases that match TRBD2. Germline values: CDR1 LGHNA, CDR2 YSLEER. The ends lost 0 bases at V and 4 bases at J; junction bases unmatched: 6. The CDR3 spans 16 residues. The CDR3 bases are TGCGCCAGCAGCCAAGATCGAACTAGCGCGTACAATGAGCAGTTCTTC. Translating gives CASSQDRTSAYNEQFF.